These 21 T cell receptor beta chains were sequenced from one sample in a study of cytomegalovirus exposure and HLA in healthy donors (dated by TCRdb to the late 2010s). The method was the immunoSEQ multiplex PCR assay. In its TCRdb copy, this immuneACCESS table keeps in-frame sequences only and misses some clones. Where compared with another copy, unresolved V genes explain less than half of these, and the others have no known cause. This sample has some 140,000 clones in its table, and 90% of those were observed once. Of the sample, around 6% is held by the ten largest clones. Sequenced material: PBMCs. The receptors were sampled from a woman in her 30s in good health and CMV-seropositive.

V usage is TRBV5-1 and J usage is TRBJ1-1, with 7 bases that match TRBD1. The V gene's germline CDR1 is SGHRS and CDR2 YFSETQ. The CDR3 is 13 residues long. The ends lost 7 bases at V and 4 bases at J; junction bases unmatched: 7. The CDR3 protein is CASATGPRTEAFF. Written as DNA, the CDR3 is TGCGCCAGCGCGACAGGGCCTCGCACTGAAGCTTTCTTT.

V and J are TRBV6-6 and TRBJ2-7; D unresolved. The CDR3 loop spans 12 amino acids. CDR1 MNHNY and CDR2 SVGAGI come from the germline V gene (reference sequence). The V end was cut by 4 bases, the J end by 2 bases, with 6 bases between. The CDR3: CASSSAAYEQYF. The DNA of the CDR3 is TGTGCCAGCAGTTCCGCAGCCTACGAGCAGTACTTC.

The gene calls are TRBV7-2 and TRBJ2-1; possible D gene TRBD1, 7 bases. This CDR3 contains 15 residues. From germline, CDR1 is SGHTA and CDR2 FQGNSA. Trimming stripped 8 bases from V and 9 bases from J, with 23 bases between. As DNA, the CDR3 is TGTGCCAGCGCAGCATCCCCGCGCAGGGGGGTTGAGCAGTTCTTC. It encodes CASAASPRRGVEQFF.

This chain joins TRBV28 and TRBJ2-1; 9 bases are a match to TRBD2. This CDR3 has 16 residues. The V gene end was trimmed by 1 base and the J gene end by 7 bases; junction bases not matched to a gene: 8. Germline values: CDR1 MDHEN, CDR2 SYDVKM. CDR3 sequence (DNA): TGTGCCAGCAGTTTATCCGCGGGAGGGCCGGTGAATGAGCAGTTCTTC. Its translation is CASSLSAGGPVNEQFF. Full variable domain (remainder filled in from reference TRBV28 and TRBJ2-1): DVKVTQSSRYLVKRTGEKVFLECVQDMDHENMFWYRQDPGLGLRLIYFSYDVKMKEKGDIPEGYSVSREKKERFSLILESASTNQTSMYLCASSLSAGGPVNEQFFGPGTRLTVL.

V gene TRBV5-1 combines with J gene TRBJ2-3; 8 bases align to TRBD1. Trimming removed 3 bases from V and 2 bases from J; junction bases left unmatched: 5. Germline-derived CDR1 and CDR2 are SGHRS and YFSETQ. There are 15 residues in the CDR3. The CDR3 sequence is CASSSRDRSTDTQYF. CDR3 DNA sequence: TGCGCCAGCAGCTCCCGGGACAGGTCCACAGATACGCAGTATTTT.

The V call is TRBV29-1, the J call TRBJ2-5; tentatively, D is TRBD1 (5 bases). The CDR3 extends over 15 amino acids. V lost 6 bases, J lost 1 base, and 18 bases lay in between. Per the germline V gene, CDR1 is SQVTM and CDR2 is ANQGSEA. CDR3 in amino acids: CSVDRRGPLQETQYF. The CDR3, as DNA: TGCAGCGTGGATAGAAGGGGCCCTCTCCAAGAGACCCAGTACTTC.

J is TRBJ2-1 and V is TRBV15, with unresolved D. V was pared by 0 bases and J by 16 bases, with 13 bases between. This CDR3 comprises 12 residues. Germline V gene sequence: CDR1 LNHNV, CDR2 YYDKDF (reference sequence). As DNA, the CDR3 is TGTGCCACCAGCAGAGATTGGCAGCGTTCCTTCTTC. This translates into CATSRDWQRSFF.

The V call is TRBV28, the J call TRBJ1-1; D gene ambiguous. The CDR3 contains 15 residues. Germline CDR1 is MDHEN and CDR2 is SYDVKM. Trimming removed 6 bases at V and 1 base at J, with 15 bases between. CDR3 residues: CASSPPGRTNTEAFF. In nucleotides, the CDR3 is TGTGCCAGCAGCCCGCCTGGGAGGACGAACACTGAAGCTTTCTTT.

The chain couples TRBV19 to TRBJ2-6; TRBD2 might be the D (5 bases). This CDR3 spans 15 amino acids. Per the germline V gene, CDR1 is LNHDA and CDR2 is SQIVND (reference sequence). Trimming stripped 6 bases from V and 0 bases from J, with 9 bases between. Written as DNA, the CDR3 is TGTGCCAGTAGGAGGACTCTCTCTGGGGCCAACGTCCTGACTTTC. Its translation: CASRRTLSGANVLTF.

The rearrangement links TRBV29-1 to TRBJ2-1, with 8 bases aligning to TRBD2. The CDR3 runs to 13 residues. J was trimmed by 3 bases and V by 4 bases; bases with no gene match: 2. Germline V gene sequence: CDR1 SQVTM, CDR2 ANQGSEA. The CDR3 is CSVAGRGYNEQFF. DNA of the CDR3: TGCAGCGTTGCCGGGAGGGGCTACAATGAGCAGTTCTTC.

The chain carries TRBV29-1 and TRBJ1-2, with D possibly TRBD1 on 6 matching bases. The CDR3 has 12 amino acids. Germline CDR1 SQVTM, CDR2 ANQGSEA. V lost 6 bases, J lost 4 bases, and 12 bases lay in between. The CDR3 here is CSVGGGLYGYTF. The CDR3 DNA reads as TGCAGCGTCGGTGGGGGCCTCTATGGCTACACCTTC.

Ten or more counts support this clone. The rearrangement links TRBV11-2 to TRBJ2-7; TRBD2 aligns across 8 bases. Germline CDR1 reads SGHAT; CDR2 reads FQNNGV. V gave up 4 bases and J gave up 2 bases; unmatched junction bases: 7. The CDR3 sequence is 15 residues long. The CDR3 coding sequence is TGTGCCAGCAGCTATCGAGCGGGGGTGGCCTACGAGCAGTACTTC. Translating it yields CASSYRAGVAYEQYF.

This clone appeared a single time. The chain recombines TRBV5-1 with TRBJ2-2; D remains unclear. V was cut by 5 bases and J by 2 bases, with 10 bases left in between. CDR1 is SGHRS and CDR2 is YFSETQ in the germline V gene. CDR3 length equals 14 residues. The CDR3 DNA sequence: TGCGCCAGCAGTTGGGCAGCAAACACCGGGGAGCTGTTTTTT. Amino acids: CASSWAANTGELFF.

This clone appeared once. The rearrangement uses TRBV29-1 and TRBJ2-1; 7 bases are a match to TRBD2. Trimming took 3 bases from V and 8 from J; bases not matched to a gene: 7. CDR1 and CDR2 from the germline V gene are SQVTM and ANQGSEA. The length of the CDR3 is 13 residues. The CDR3 nucleotides are TGCAGCGTTGATTGGGGGAGGGACGATGAGCAGTTCTTC. Its protein product is CSVDWGRDDEQFF.

The chain recombines TRBV7-6 with TRBJ2-3; TRBD2 agrees at 8 bases. The junction had 1 base not matched to a gene; V was cut back by 5 bases and J by 6 bases. Looked up from germline, CDR1 is SGHVS and CDR2 is FNYEAQ. This CDR3 is 12 amino acids long. The CDR3, as DNA: TGTGCCAGCAGCCGGGAGGGGGATACGCAGTATTTT. As protein: CASSREGDTQYF.

V gene TRBV28 combines with J gene TRBJ1-2; D is uncertain. V was pared by 3 bases and J by 3 bases, with 5 bases between. This CDR3 contains 12 residues. CDR1 is MDHEN, CDR2 SYDVKM, per germline. The CDR3 here is CASSFSDYGYTF. DNA for the CDR3: TGTGCCAGCAGTTTTTCTGACTATGGCTACACCTTC.

The gene calls are TRBV7-2 and TRBJ1-3; D uncertain. This CDR3 is built from 16 residues. CDR1 is SGHTA, CDR2 FQGNSA, per germline. V was clipped by 1 base and J by 0 bases, with 10 bases between them. This chain's CDR3 is CASSLVGGSSGNTIYF. The CDR3 nucleotides read TGTGCCAGCAGCTTAGTGGGAGGTAGCTCTGGAAACACCATATATTTT. The full variable domain, in which reference TRBV7-2 and TRBJ1-3 provide the parts outside the CDR3, is GAGVSQSPSNKVTEKGKDVELRCDPISGHTALYWYRQSLGQGLEFLIYFQGNSAPDKSGLPSDRFSAERTGGSVSTLTIQRTQQEDSAVYLCASSLVGGSSGNTIYFGEGSWLTVV.

J is TRBJ2-2 and V is TRBV14; D gene ambiguous. In germline, CDR1 is SGHDN, CDR2 FVKESK. V lost 5 bases and J 6 bases, leaving 13 bases between the germline ends. The CDR3 runs 14 residues. In DNA, the CDR3 is TGTGCCAGCAGCGACAACCACCTGGCCGGGGAGCTGTTTTTT. Protein: CASSDNHLAGELFF.

J is TRBJ2-7 and V is TRBV4-2, with 7 bases that match TRBD2. Per germline, CDR1 LGHNA and CDR2 YNFKEQ. The CDR3 is made up of 13 amino acids. The J segment lost 6 bases and the V segment lost 1 base, leaving 3 bases of the junction unmatched. The CDR3 DNA reads as TGTGCCAGCAGCCAAGGGCCGGGAGGCGAGCAGTACTTC. Its translation is CASSQGPGGEQYF.

The sample holds a few counts of this clone. The rearrangement links TRBV6-4 to TRBJ2-1, with 9 nucleotides matching TRBD2. V shed 0 bases and J 6 bases; nucleotides not matched to a gene: 3. The CDR3 is 15 amino acids. The germline gives CDR1 MRHNA, CDR2 SNTAGT. The CDR3 loop is CASSDSAGGFNEQFF. The CDR3 DNA sequence: TGTGCCAGCAGTGACTCGGCGGGAGGGTTCAATGAGCAGTTCTTC.

A single count supports this clone. CDR3 in amino acids: CASGGGGYGEQFF. The CDR3 DNA is TGTGCCAGCGGGGGGGGCGGGTACGGGGAGCAGTTCTTC. The chain couples TRBV27 to TRBJ2-1; D is perhaps TRBD2 (7 bases). Germline lookup yields CDR1 MNHEY and CDR2 SMNVEV (reference sequence). The CDR3 covers 13 residues. V was trimmed by 8 bases and J by 10 bases, leaving 18 bases between them.